The 18 T cell receptor beta chains in this list originate from one sample, sequenced in a study of T cell responses to AZD1222 COVID-19 vaccine. Here immunoSEQ multiplex PCR was the method, and the copy in TCRdb shows in-frame clones only, minus some. The sample shows 120,000 or so clones, approximately 90% of them seen only once. Sequencing used peripheral blood, obtained 28 days after the second dose of the MenACWY control vaccine. These receptors were taken from an adult who received the MenACWY meningococcal vaccine as a control.

The chain links TRBV24-1 to TRBJ1-2; D not resolved. The V end was cut by 4 bases, the J end by 8 bases, with 13 bases between. The CDR3 consists of 13 residues. Germline V CDR1 and CDR2: KGHDR, SFDVKD. CDR3 protein: CATSERGFGGYTF. CDR3 nucleotides: TGTGCCACCAGTGAACGCGGATTCGGGGGCTACACCTTC.

V usage is TRBV18 and J usage is TRBJ2-7; 10 nucleotides line up with TRBD2. J lost 2 bases, V lost 0 bases, and 10 bases had no gene match. Germline V gives CDR1 KGHSH, CDR2 LQKENI. CDR3 length: 18 amino acids. DNA of the CDR3: TGTGCCAGCTCACCACCGGACAGCCTAGCGGGAGCTCCCTACGAGCAGTACTTC. Residues: CASSPPDSLAGAPYEQYF.

This clone was found once. The V call is TRBV15, the J call TRBJ1-1; D is ambiguous. Germline assignment: CDR1 LNHNV and CDR2 YYDKDF (reference sequence). With 0 bases removed from V and 9 bases from J, the gap between germline ends came to 20 bases. The CDR3 is made up of 16 amino acids. The CDR3 reads CATSRDPGSQSPKAFF. The CDR3 DNA follows: TGTGCCACCAGCAGAGATCCGGGCAGTCAATCCCCGAAAGCTTTCTTT.

The rearrangement uses TRBV3-1 (or the pseudogene TRBV3-2) and TRBJ2-7, with 7 bases identical to TRBD1. CDR3 length: 13 residues. After removal of 0 bases from V and 6 bases from J, the junction contained 2 bases not matched to a gene. Germline loops: CDR1 LGHDT, CDR2 YNNKEL (reference sequence). The CDR3 spells CASSQDRDSEQYV. CDR3 sequence (DNA): TGTGCCAGCAGCCAAGACCGGGACAGCGAGCAGTACGTC.

This clone has just one count. The J gene is TRBJ1-1, the V gene TRBV6-5, with TRBD1 as a possible D gene (6 bases). The CDR3 totals 13 residues. The V end was cut by 6 bases, the J end by 4 bases, with 12 bases between. In germline, CDR1 is MNHEY, CDR2 SVGAGI. CDR3 coding DNA: TGTGCCAGCAGCGGAAAAGGGGGCACTGAAGCTTTCTTT. Amino acids: CASSGKGGTEAFF.

The chain has TRBV20-1 and TRBJ2-4; D might be TRBD1 (5 bases). V dropped 3 bases and J dropped 5 bases, with 14 bases sitting between them. This CDR3 comprises 14 residues. Germline V CDR1 and CDR2: DFQATT, SNEGSKA (reference sequence). This chain's CDR3 is CSASTGRGENIQYF. The CDR3, as DNA: TGCAGTGCTAGTACAGGACGCGGTGAAAACATTCAGTACTTC.

V is TRBV6-2 or TRBV6-3 and J is TRBJ2-2; no reliable D call. CDR3 length equals 16 residues. From germline, CDR1 is MNHEY and CDR2 SVGEGT. Trimming cost V 2 bases and J 4 bases, with 14 bases left between them. CDR3 residues: CASSYARTRSTGELFF. As DNA, the CDR3 is TGTGCCAGCAGTTACGCTAGGACCAGGAGCACCGGGGAGCTGTTTTTT.

V is TRBV9 and J is TRBJ2-1, with TRBD2 identical over 10 bases. Germline V gene data show CDR1 as SGDLS and CDR2 as YYNGEE. The CDR3 loop spans 15 amino acids. The junction had 5 bases not matched to a gene; V was cut back by 4 bases and J by 4 bases. CDR3 coding DNA: TGTGCCAGCAGCATGGGACTAGCGACTTACAATGAGCAGTTCTTC. Its protein product is CASSMGLATYNEQFF.

J is TRBJ1-4 and V is TRBV4-2; D remains ambiguous. V gave up 2 bases and J gave up 4 bases, with 8 bases separating them. The germline CDR1 and CDR2 sequences are LGHNA and YNFKEQ. The CDR3 sequence is 14 residues long. DNA of the CDR3: TGTGCCAGCAGCCAAACGTCGGATAATGAAAAACTGTTTTTT. Encoded protein: CASSQTSDNEKLFF.

This chain connects TRBV7-2 to TRBJ2-7; tentative D call: TRBD2 (5 bases). CDR1 and CDR2 (germline): SGHTA, FQGNSA. Trimming stripped 2 bases from V and 2 bases from J, with 10 bases between. This CDR3 contains 14 residues. CDR3 DNA sequence: TGTGCCAGCAGCTTATCGAGCGGAGCCTACGAGCAGTACGTC. This sequence encodes CASSLSSGAYEQYV.

The chain uses TRBV10-1 and TRBJ2-3; TRBD1 might be the D (5 bases). This CDR3 contains 13 residues. Germline V gene lookup returns CDR1 WNHNN and CDR2 SYGVQD (reference sequence). V gave up 6 bases and J gave up 5 bases, with 12 bases separating them. The CDR3 sequence is CASRRGGQDTQYF. DNA for the CDR3: TGCGCCAGCAGAAGGGGTGGTCAAGATACGCAGTATTTT.

The chain links TRBV2 to TRBJ1-5; D not resolved. Germline V gene data show CDR1 as SNHLY and CDR2 as FYNNEI. V was trimmed by 4 bases and J by 9 bases, leaving 13 bases between them. CDR3 length: 13 amino acids. The CDR3 here is CASSGRALMPQHF. DNA of the CDR3: TGTGCCAGCAGTGGGAGGGCCCTGATGCCCCAGCATTTT.

V usage is TRBV7-9 and J usage is TRBJ2-1, with TRBD2 as a possible D gene (6 bases). CDR1 and CDR2 (germline): SEHNR, FQNEAQ (reference sequence). V lost 1 base and J 0 bases, leaving 10 bases between the germline ends. The CDR3 totals 16 residues. The CDR3 nucleotides read TGTGCCAGCAGCTTAGGGCGGGACCGCTCCTACAATGAGCAGTTCTTC. Its translation is CASSLGRDRSYNEQFF.

V and J are TRBV5-1 and TRBJ2-3, with TRBD2 as a possible D gene (6 bases). CDR1 is SGHRS, CDR2 YFSETQ, per germline. Between the trimmed V and J ends, which lost 4 bases and 2 bases, there was a span of 11 bases. The CDR3 is 14 residues long. The CDR3 protein is CASSPRLDTDTQYF. CDR3 DNA sequence: TGCGCCAGCAGCCCAAGACTAGACACAGATACGCAGTATTTT. Filled out from reference TRBV5-1 and TRBJ2-3, the complete variable domain reads KAGVTQTPRYLIKTRGQQVTLSCSPISGHRSVSWYQQTPGQGLQFLFEYFSETQRNKGNFPGRFSGRQFSNSRSEMNVSTLELGDSALYLCASSPRLDTDTQYFGPGTRLTVL.

The chain carries TRBV19 and TRBJ2-1; 7 bases are a match to TRBD1. V shed 5 bases and J 3 bases; nucleotides not matched to a gene: 7. Germline CDR1 LNHDA, CDR2 SQIVND (reference sequence). CDR3 length: 15 amino acids. CDR3 sequence (DNA): TGTGCCAGTAGTCTGATGGGACAGAGCTACAATGAGCAGTTCTTC. Amino acid sequence: CASSLMGQSYNEQFF.

This chain connects TRBV27 to TRBJ2-2; a possible D gene is TRBD2 (5 bases). CDR1 is MNHEY and CDR2 is SMNVEV in the germline V gene (reference sequence). The V and J ends lost 6 bases and 1 base respectively, with 6 bases between them. This CDR3 spans 13 amino acids. The CDR3 loop reads CASRGVNTGELFF. CDR3 DNA: TGTGCCAGCAGGGGAGTGAACACCGGGGAGCTGTTTTTT.

The CDR3 loop reads CASSDEWTGGTRFF. For the CDR3, the DNA is TGTGCCAGCAGCGATGAATGGACAGGGGGAACGAGGTTCTTC. This rearrangement joins TRBV6-5 to TRBJ2-1; 10 positions match TRBD1. Losses at the gene ends were 6 bases for V and 15 bases for J; bases not matched to a gene: 14. Per the germline V gene, CDR1 is MNHEY and CDR2 is SVGAGI. The CDR3 has 14 amino acids.

This chain joins TRBV15 and TRBJ1-6; no clear D gene. Germline V gene sequence: CDR1 LNHNV, CDR2 YYDKDF (reference sequence). CDR3 length equals 14 residues. Trimming took off 3 bases at V and 7 bases at J, with 10 bases between the two ends. CDR3 amino acids: CATSSNSNNSPLHF. The CDR3 DNA sequence: TGTGCCACCAGCAGCAACAGCAACAATTCACCCCTCCACTTT.